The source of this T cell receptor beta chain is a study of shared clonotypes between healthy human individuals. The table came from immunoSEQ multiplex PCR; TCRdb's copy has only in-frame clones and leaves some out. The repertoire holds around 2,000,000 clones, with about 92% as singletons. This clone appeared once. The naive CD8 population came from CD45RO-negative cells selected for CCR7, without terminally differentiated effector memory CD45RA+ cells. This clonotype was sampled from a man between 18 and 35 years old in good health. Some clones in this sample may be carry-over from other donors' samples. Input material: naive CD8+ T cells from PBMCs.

CDR3 sequence (DNA): TGTGCCAGCAGTTCGGGCAGGGAAGCTTTCTTT. The encoded protein is CASSSGREAFF. The V gene is TRBV27, the J gene TRBJ1-1; no clear D. The CDR3 consists of 11 residues. Germline loops: CDR1 MNHEY, CDR2 SMNVEV (reference sequence). V lost 4 bases, J lost 8 bases, and 8 bases lay in between.